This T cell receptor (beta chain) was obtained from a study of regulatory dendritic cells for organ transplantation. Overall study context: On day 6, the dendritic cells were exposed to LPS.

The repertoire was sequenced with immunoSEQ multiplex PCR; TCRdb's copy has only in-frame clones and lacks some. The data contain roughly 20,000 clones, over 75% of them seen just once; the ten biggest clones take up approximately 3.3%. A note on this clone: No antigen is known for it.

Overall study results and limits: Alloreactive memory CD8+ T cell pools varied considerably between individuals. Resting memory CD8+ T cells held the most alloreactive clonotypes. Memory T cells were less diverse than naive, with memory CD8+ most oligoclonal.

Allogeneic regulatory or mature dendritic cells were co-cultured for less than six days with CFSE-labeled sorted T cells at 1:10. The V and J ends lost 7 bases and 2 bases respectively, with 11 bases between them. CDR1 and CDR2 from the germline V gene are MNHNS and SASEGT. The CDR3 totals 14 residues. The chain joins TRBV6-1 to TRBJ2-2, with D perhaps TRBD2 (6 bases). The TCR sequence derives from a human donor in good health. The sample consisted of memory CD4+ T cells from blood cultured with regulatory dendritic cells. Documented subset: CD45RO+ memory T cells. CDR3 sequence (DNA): TGTGCCAGCATTGCGGGGACTAACACCGGGGAGCTGTTTTTT. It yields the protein CASIAGTNTGELFF.